This T cell receptor (beta chain) was recorded in a study of control samples from healthy donors and cancer patients. The CDR3 runs 17 residues. The V gene lost 2 bases and the J gene lost 2 bases, with 16 bases spanning the gap. CDR1 and CDR2 from the germline V gene are MGHRA and YSYEKL. TCRdb keeps only in-frame clones here, not all; method: immunoSEQ multiplex PCR. This sample has some 170,000 clones, with approximately 94% found just once. The receptor's source is a man aged 55-75 years with colorectal cancer. Material for sequencing was PBMCs. V gene TRBV4-1 combines with J gene TRBJ1-5; no clear D gene. This CDR3 is CASSQTNGVGGNQPQHF. The DNA for the CDR3 is TGCGCCAGCAGCCAAACAAACGGGGTAGGAGGCAATCAGCCCCAGCATTTT.